This T cell receptor (beta chain) was identified during a study of human CD4 T cells and Enterobacteriaceae (TCRdb year 2020). With regard to the full study: E. coli, K. pneumoniae, E. aerogenes, S. flexneri, S. sonnei, S. typhimurium and S. aureus were used as stimulating bacteria and were heat-inactivated after culture.

Proliferating activated T cells were FACS-sorted as CFSE-low CD25+ ICOS+ cells after roughly 6-7 days. Sorted memory CD4+ T cells were CFSE-labeled and cultured at a 2:1 ratio with irradiated autologous monocytes pulsed with antigen. Memory CD4+ T cells, defined as all CD4+ cells except CD45RA+CCR7+CD95- naive cells, were FACS-sorted on a FACSAria III to over 98% purity. Blood from healthy donors came from blood donation centers in Switzerland. Positive selection with CD4 and CD14 magnetic microbeads was used to enrich total CD4+ T cells and monocytes. CD8+, CD14+, CD16+, CD56+, CD19+ and CD25-bright cells were excluded prior to sorting. Bacteria were heat-inactivated at 60°C for roughly two hours and added at less than 2.5 particles per monocyte; M. tuberculosis lysate was used at approximately 2.9 ug/ml. The TCR Vbeta genes were sequenced from CFSE-low memory CD4+ T cells that had proliferated after primary stimulation with Enterobacteriaceae or with control bacteria. Every bacteria-reactive repertoire was analyzed in two to four different donors over two independent experiments. Ficoll-Paque Plus was used to isolate peripheral blood mononuclear cells from donor blood.

Its CDR3 holds 12 amino acids, cysteine through phenylalanine. Just CDR3 DNA is preserved here, 36 bases in frame from base 1. CDR1 and CDR2 (GTSNPN, SVGIG) derive from the germline V gene (reference sequence). From V the trimming removes 7 bases and from J it removes 1 base, while the gene matches leave 1 base of the junction unaccounted for. The CFSE-low antigen-reactive cultures were sequenced at survey level, which gave a detection sensitivity of one cell in 40,000. The QIAamp DNA Micro Kit was used to extract genomic DNA from cell pellets, and spectrophotometry was used to check the DNA quantity and purity. Amplification of TCR Vbeta CDR3 regions was performed with the immunoSEQ multiplex PCR assay. The Illumina HiSeq platform was used to sequence the amplicons. Each retrieved sequence was 87 nucleotides long and included the CDR3 region. For the original study's pipeline: A clonotype was defined as a unique productive TCR Vbeta nucleotide sequence and was quantified by productive template frequency from ImmunoSEQ Analyzer V3.0. Expanded clonotypes were defined using a threshold set at the top 5th percentile of each repertoire ranked by frequency. Repertoire overlap was calculated as Chao-Jaccard with the R package fossil and was visualized by nonmetric multidimensional scaling with the R package MASS. Not all clones reach the TCRdb copy of this immuneACCESS table, which keeps in-frame sequences only. Checked studies attribute under half of the gap to unresolved V genes and leave the rest unexplained. V and J calls and clone size are copied from that table; D and trimming were computed from the DNA. A total of 550 to 700 clones appear in this sample, 30% to 40% of them only once. Under 45% of the sample belongs to the ten largest clones.

Broader findings and caveats from the paper: Clonotypes shared among Enterobacteriaceae cultures accounted for about 25-49% of unique rearrangements but roughly 66-93% of templates, while sharing with control bacteria was rare. The Enterobacteriaceae-reactive repertoires were polyclonal but had fewer clonotypes than the S. aureus- or M. tuberculosis-reactive repertoires, and the Enterobacteriaceae-reactive repertoires clustered together.

In regard to this clone: Base qualities are not recorded, but no much larger clone differs from it by a single base.

The receptor's source is a human donor in good health. The chain joins TRBV30 to TRBJ2-7; 10 bases in between match TRBD1. Sequenced input: bacteria-reactive CD4+ T cells grown in culture. The label giving this sample's cell subset or site can be read as: CFSE-low proliferating memory CD4 T cells sorted after in vitro stimulation with a heat-inactivated bacterium or M. tuberculosis lysate. The nucleotides read TGTGCCTTGGACAGGGGGTCCTACGAGCAGTACTTC. This gives the protein CALDRGSYEQYF.